Sequencing of this T cell receptor beta chain was carried out in a study of blood T cell repertoires in COVID-19. V was trimmed by 4 bases and J by 4 bases, leaving 19 bases between them. From germline, CDR1 is LGHDT and CDR2 YNNKEL (reference sequence). This CDR3 is 16 amino acids long. Profiled with immunoSEQ multiplex PCR; TCRdb holds only in-frame clones, not every one. Here the sample spans hundreds of thousands of clones, roughly 82% being singletons. Seattle patients were enrolled while actively infected and followed longitudinally. The source is a woman of 80 years or more with COVID-19, enrolled during active disease. The chain employs TRBV3-1 (or the pseudogene TRBV3-2) and TRBJ1-1; D is unclear. Sample: peripheral blood. The CDR3, as DNA: TGTGCCAGCAGCCTGATACCGGGTCCCGACGGCACTGAAGCTTTCTTT. Amino acid sequence: CASSLIPGPDGTEAFF.